One and the same sample provided the 23 T cell receptor beta chains below, sequenced in a study of T cell repertoires in aging, cancer and after chemotherapy. Rearranged V-D-J TRB sequences were amplified with a mixed TRB-A/B primer pool. Each CDR3 protein gets one entry after TCRdb re-called the multiplex PCR reads with MiXCR. The sample consists of about 1,900 distinct CDR3 sequences, roughly 20% of them appearing once. The template was genomic DNA from peripheral blood, not RNA. Sequenced input: blood. These receptors were taken from a human donor with a solid tumor.

This clonotype was found a few times. The rearrangement links TRBV11-2 to TRBJ2-7; D is unclear. CDR3 length equals 10 residues. Germline assignment: CDR1 SGHAT and CDR2 FQNNGV. The V and J ends lost 7 bases and 4 bases respectively, with 5 bases between them. The CDR3 loop is CASNGYEQYF. CDR3 bases: TGTGCCAGCAACGGGTACGAGCAGTACTTC.

This clonotype showed up just a few times. The V and J genes are TRBV20-1 and TRBJ2-3; 9 bases are a match to TRBD1. The germline CDR1 and CDR2 sequences are DFQATT and SNEGSKA (reference sequence). Trimming at V came to 5 bases and at J to 1 base, leaving 7 bases not matched to a gene. The CDR3 covers 15 residues. Written as DNA, the CDR3 is TGCAGTGCTGGACACCGGGACAGGGGCACAGATACGCAGTATTTT. Amino acids: CSAGHRDRGTDTQYF.

The chain is built from TRBV20-1 and TRBJ2-1; unclear D gene. The V gene's germline CDR1 is DFQATT and CDR2 SNEGSKA (reference sequence). This CDR3 is 14 amino acids long. V dropped 3 bases and J dropped 4 bases, with 13 bases sitting between them. CDR3 DNA: TGCAGTGCTAGCGAGGCGGTACTATACAATGAGCAGTTCTTC. It codes for CSASEAVLYNEQFF.

In its sample, this clonotype ranks as medium-sized. The rearrangement uses TRBV6-2 or TRBV6-3 and TRBJ2-1, with 9 bases aligning to TRBD2. The trim removed 0 bases at V and 3 bases at J, leaving 3 bases unmatched. Germline loops: CDR1 MNHEY, CDR2 SVGEGT. The CDR3 covers 16 residues. The CDR3 loop is CASSYSRREGYNEQFF. The DNA for the CDR3 is TGTGCCAGCAGTTACTCGAGGCGGGAGGGCTACAATGAGCAGTTCTTC.

The chain couples TRBV5-5 to TRBJ1-2, with 10 positions matching TRBD1. The CDR3 totals 12 residues. V dropped 6 bases and J dropped 8; count of bases not matched to a gene: 4. Germline values: CDR1 SGHKS, CDR2 YYEKEE (reference sequence). The DNA of the CDR3 is TGTGCCAGCACCGGACAGGGGGGCGGCTACACCTTC. Its protein product is CASTGQGGGYTF.

By its share, this clonotype is medium-sized. The chain is built from TRBV6-4 and TRBJ1-5, with TRBD1 matching 7 bases. Germline CDR1 and CDR2: MRHNA and SNTAGT. The ends lost 10 bases at V and 4 bases at J; junction bases unmatched: 4. CDR3 length equals 12 residues. CDR3 DNA sequence: TGTGCCACACAGGGGAGGAATCAGCCCCAGCATTTT. Translated: CATQGRNQPQHF.

J is TRBJ2-7 and V is TRBV28, with 7 bases matching TRBD2. The CDR3 is made up of 10 amino acids. Germline loops: CDR1 MDHEN, CDR2 SYDVKM. The V gene end was trimmed by 8 bases and the J gene end by 13 bases; junction bases not matched to a gene: 8. The CDR3 coding sequence is TGTGCCAGCGGGCGGGAGAACCCCTACTTC. This encodes CASGRENPYF.

This chain joins TRBV9 and TRBJ1-2; D gene ambiguous. Germline V gives CDR1 SGDLS, CDR2 YYNGEE. CDR3 length: 16 amino acids. V dropped 5 bases and J dropped 4 bases, with 21 bases sitting between them. CDR3 coding DNA: TGTGCCAGCAGGTCAGACGGGAGCTTGAAAAGCTATGGCTACACCTTC. Its protein product is CASRSDGSLKSYGYTF.

In this sample, this clonotype turned up a few times. The chain links TRBV5-1 to TRBJ2-7, with D possibly matching TRBD1 (5 bases). Germline-derived CDR1 and CDR2 are SGHRS and YFSETQ. This CDR3 spans 14 amino acids. V lost 0 bases and J lost 2, with 9 bases in between. CDR3: CASSLGGAPYEQYF. In DNA, the CDR3 is TGCGCCAGCAGCTTGGGTGGGGCTCCCTACGAGCAGTACTTC.

The rearrangement joins TRBV20-1 to TRBJ2-6, with a weak D call TRBD1 (6 bases). The V end lost 5 bases, the J end lost 3 bases, and 8 bases lay between the germline ends. The CDR3 has 13 amino acids. Germline loops: CDR1 DFQATT, CDR2 SNEGSKA (reference sequence). Here the CDR3 reads CSAYRDGANVLTF. The CDR3 bases are TGCAGTGCTTACAGGGATGGGGCCAACGTCCTGACTTTC.

The chain recombines TRBV25-1 with TRBJ2-7; D is unresolved. CDR3 length equals 16 residues. Per the germline V gene, CDR1 is MGHDK and CDR2 is SYGVNS. V lost 3 bases and J 8 bases, leaving 23 bases between the germline ends. The CDR3 coding sequence is TGTGCCAGCAGTGACCACCTTCCTACGAGCATTGCGAAGCAGTACTTC. Amino acids: CASSDHLPTSIAKQYF.

This clonotype has a handful of counts. This rearrangement joins TRBV21-1 to TRBJ2-7. TRBV21-1 is marked as a pseudogene. This CDR3 has 11 residues. The chain's CDR3 is CASSKVAEQYF. The CDR3 DNA sequence: TGTGCCAGCAGCAAGGTAGCCGAGCAGTACTTC.

The chain is built from TRBV5-1 and TRBJ2-7; TRBD1 agrees at 7 bases. There are 15 residues in the CDR3. Germline CDR1 is SGHRS and CDR2 is YFSETQ. The junction had 9 bases not matched to a gene; V was cut back by 0 bases and J by 6 bases. CDR3 coding DNA: TGCGCCAGCAGCTTGGGCGACAGGGAGAAGACCGAGCAGTACTTC. Its protein is CASSLGDREKTEQYF. The entire variable domain, with the rest obtained from reference TRBV5-1 and TRBJ2-7, is as follows: KAGVTQTPRYLIKTRGQQVTLSCSPISGHRSVSWYQQTPGQGLQFLFEYFSETQRNKGNFPGRFSGRQFSNSRSEMNVSTLELGDSALYLCASSLGDREKTEQYFGPGTRLTVT.

Within the sample, this clonotype is medium-sized. The chain is built from TRBV7-2 and TRBJ1-2; 7 bases are a match to TRBD1. The length of the CDR3 is 15 residues. Losses at the gene ends were 1 base for V and 4 bases for J; bases not matched to a gene: 6. CDR1 and CDR2 (germline): SGHTA, FQGNSA. DNA of the CDR3: TGTGCCAGCAGCTTAGAGACAGGGACGCGCTATGGCTACACCTTC. It encodes CASSLETGTRYGYTF.

This clonotype is labeled as large. The chain joins TRBV6-5 to TRBJ2-1, with D tentatively TRBD2 (6 bases). Germline lookup yields CDR1 MNHEY and CDR2 SVGAGI. Trimming left V 4 bases short and J 0 bases short, with 16 bases between. The CDR3 has 17 residues. Written as DNA, the CDR3 is TGTGCCAGCAGTTCCCTTCTGGACGGGAGCTCCTACAATGAGCAGTTCTTC. It is translated as CASSSLLDGSSYNEQFF.

A remark on this clonotype: A much bigger clone sits one base away, suggesting this may be a read error. J is TRBJ1-1 and V is TRBV20-1; TRBD1 is a possible D gene (6 bases). The CDR3 is 12 residues long. Germline assignment: CDR1 DFQATT and CDR2 SNEGSKA (reference sequence). In DNA, the CDR3 is TGCCGTGCACAGGACAGTCGGACTGAAGCTTTCTTT. It is translated as CRAQDSRTEAFF.

In this sample, this clonotype is medium-sized. V and J are TRBV6-4 and TRBJ2-6, with a possible D match to TRBD1 (7 bases). This CDR3 region has 16 residues. V shed 7 bases and J shed 4 bases, with 17 bases lying between them. Per the germline V gene, CDR1 is MRHNA and CDR2 is SNTAGT. In DNA, the CDR3 is TGTGCCAGCATTAAGACAGGGACTTCAGGGGCCAACGTCCTGACTTTC. Translation gives CASIKTGTSGANVLTF.

Points on this clonotype: This may stem from a read error, because a much larger clone lies one nucleotide away. The gene calls are TRBV5-5 and TRBJ2-1, with D possibly being TRBD1 or TRBD2 (5 bases each). V lost 0 bases to trimming and J lost 0 bases, with 7 bases between them. The CDR3 totals 15 residues. Germline assignment: CDR1 SGHKS and CDR2 YYEKEE (reference sequence). The CDR3 region has the DNA TGTGCCAGCAGCTTGGGGGACCCCTCCTACAATGAGCAGTTCTTC. This sequence encodes CASSLGDPSYNEQFF. Complete variable domain (other parts from reference TRBV5-5 and TRBJ2-1): DAGVTQSPTHLIKTRGQQVTLRCSPISGHKSVSWYQQVLGQGPQFIFQYYEKEERGRGNFPDRFSARQFPNYSSELNVNALLLGDSALYLCASSLGDPSYNEQFFGPGTRLTVL.

J is TRBJ2-7 and V is TRBV5-6; 11 nucleotides agree with TRBD1. Unmatched junction bases numbered 11, after V lost 4 bases and J lost 5 bases. Germline V gene sequence: CDR1 SGHDT, CDR2 YYEEEE. The CDR3 covers 16 residues. The CDR3: CASSRAPGQGENEQYF. CDR3 in DNA: TGTGCCAGCAGCAGAGCTCCGGGACAGGGGGAAAACGAGCAGTACTTC.

This clonotype is medium-sized within its sample. The V call is TRBV20-1, the J call TRBJ2-7; no clear D gene. The CDR3 is made up of 12 amino acids. Trimming removed 0 bases from V and 1 base from J, with 4 bases in between. The germline CDR1 and CDR2 sequences are DFQATT and SNEGSKA (reference sequence). The CDR3 nucleotides are TGCAGTGCTAGAGACTTGTCCTACGAGCAGTACTTC. It codes for CSARDLSYEQYF.

This clonotype is judged medium-sized. The chain links TRBV6-2 or TRBV6-3 to TRBJ2-5, with D perhaps matching TRBD1 or TRBD2 (6 bases each). Deletions cut 4 bases from V and 5 bases from J, with 11 bases between. Per the germline V gene, CDR1 is MNHEY and CDR2 is SVGEGT. This CDR3 is built from 13 residues. CDR3 sequence: CASSWGARETQYF. The CDR3 bases are TGTGCCAGCAGTTGGGGGGCGCGGGAGACCCAGTACTTC.

The gene calls are TRBV4-3 and TRBJ1-2; D not certain. Trimming took 0 bases from V and 1 from J, leaving 9 bases between them. The CDR3 has 15 amino acids. Germline V gives CDR1 LGHNA, CDR2 YSLEER. The chain's CDR3 is CASSQEVKYNYGYTF. CDR3 DNA: TGCGCCAGCAGCCAAGAAGTAAAGTATAACTATGGCTACACCTTC.

The gene calls are TRBV25-1 and TRBJ2-4; D might be TRBD2 (6 bases). This CDR3 comprises 17 residues. CDR1 is MGHDK, CDR2 SYGVNS, per germline. V was trimmed by 1 base and J by 2 bases, leaving 15 bases between them. This CDR3 is CASSEWASEMTKNIQYF. The CDR3 region has the DNA TGTGCCAGCAGTGAATGGGCTAGCGAGATGACCAAAAACATTCAGTACTTC. The full variable domain, completed using reference TRBV25-1 and TRBJ2-4, is EADIYQTPRYLVIGTGKKITLECSQTMGHDKMYWYQQDPGMELHLIHYSYGVNSTEKGDLSSESTVSRIRTEHFPLTLESARPSHTSQYLCASSEWASEMTKNIQYFGAGTRLSVL.